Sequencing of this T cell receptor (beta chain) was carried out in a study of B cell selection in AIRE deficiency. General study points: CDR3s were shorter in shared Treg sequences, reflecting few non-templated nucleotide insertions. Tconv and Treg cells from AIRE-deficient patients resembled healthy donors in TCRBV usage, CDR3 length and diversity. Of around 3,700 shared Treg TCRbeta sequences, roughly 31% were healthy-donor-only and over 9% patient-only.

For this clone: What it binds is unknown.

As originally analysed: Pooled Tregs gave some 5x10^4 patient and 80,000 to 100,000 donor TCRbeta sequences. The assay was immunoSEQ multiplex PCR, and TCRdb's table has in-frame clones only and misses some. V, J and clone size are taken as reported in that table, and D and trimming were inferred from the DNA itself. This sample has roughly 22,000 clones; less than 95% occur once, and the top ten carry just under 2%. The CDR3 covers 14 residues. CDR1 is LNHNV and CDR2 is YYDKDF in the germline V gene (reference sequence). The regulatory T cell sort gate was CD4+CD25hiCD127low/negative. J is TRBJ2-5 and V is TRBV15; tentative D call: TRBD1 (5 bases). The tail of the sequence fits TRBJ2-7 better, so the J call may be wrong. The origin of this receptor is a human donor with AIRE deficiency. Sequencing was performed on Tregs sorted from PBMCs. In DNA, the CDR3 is TGTGCCACCAGCAGAGTACAGGCTCCCTACGAGCAGTACTTC. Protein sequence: CATSRVQAPYEQYF.